This note documents a single TCR beta chain sequence. This clonotype was seen repeatedly, ten times or more. Its antigen is not yet known. Per-base qualities were not stored, and no clone one base away is much larger. For CDR1 and CDR2, the germline V gene lists SGHTA and FQGNSA. V is reduced by 2 bases and J by 8 bases, leaving a spacing of 10 bases between them. From the cysteine through the phenylalanine, the CDR3 covers 13 amino acids. Only the CDR3 DNA stays, 39 bases, in frame from base 1. TCRdb lists the instrument as Illumina HiSeq 1500. The raw public reads went through TCRdb reprocessing: fastp at Q25, MiXCR clone calling, in-frame beta chains kept. Identical CDR3 protein sequences are pooled into one entry, listed with their most common genes and DNA. In all, the sample holds 150,000 to 200,000 distinct CDR3 sequences, and roughly a sixth of those were seen once. The ten largest clonotypes hold under 20% of the sample.

These data originate in a study of T cell repertoires in cytomegalovirus infection (dated by TCRdb to 2018 to 2020). About the full investigation: Donor HLA type was relevant to the analysis, as public TCR beta signatures indicated carriage of CMV infection together with the matching HLA type. Results and caveats for the whole study, not just this receptor: In both this cohort and an independent cohort of over 350 donors, the cumulative frequency of public TCR beta family members distinguished carriers of CMV infection plus the relevant HLA type. The ex vivo response was dominated by HLA-C-restricted CMV-specific TCR beta clonotypes, which also provided the single most frequent clonotype in two of eight donors.

The V gene is TRBV7-2 and the J gene is TRBJ2-1; the D gene is not confidently resolved. The sequence came from a human donor in good health (CMV status not recorded). Some clones in this sample may be carry-over from other donors' samples. Specimen: CD8+ T cells from PBMCs. The sequenced DNA is TGTGCCAGCAGCTTACAGAGTACGTATGAGCAGTTCTTC. Its protein reads: CASSLQSTYEQFF.